The 20 T cell receptor beta chains reported below all come from one sample, sequenced in a study of cytomegalovirus exposure and HLA in healthy donors. PCR primers comprised 60 Vbeta and 13 Jbeta primers. Produced via immunoSEQ multiplex PCR; TCRdb's table is partial and in-frame only. Of some 150,000 clones detected, 78% appear once; the ten largest clones hold about 1.5%. The specimen sequenced was PBMCs. The receptors derive from a male donor in good health and CMV-seronegative.

About this clone itself: This CDR3 is also generated by other DNA sequences in the sample. The rearrangement links TRBV9 to TRBJ2-7; 9 bases match TRBD1. Germline values: CDR1 SGDLS, CDR2 YYNGEE. Trimming cost V 0 bases and J 2 bases; bases outside gene matches: 0. The CDR3 totals 14 residues. The CDR3 region is CASSVGDRAYEQYF. CDR3 sequence (DNA): TGTGCCAGCAGCGTAGGGGACAGGGCCTACGAGCAGTACTTC. Based on the CDR3 plus reference TRBV9 and TRBJ2-7, the full variable domain is DSGVTQTPKHLITATGQRVTLRCSPRSGDLSVYWYQQSLDQGLQFLIQYYNGEERAKGNILERFSAQQFPDLHSELNLSSLELGDSALYFCASSVGDRAYEQYFGPGTRLTVT.

This clone was picked up one time. One end of the junction varies from germline; a read error may be responsible. The rearrangement uses TRBV6-5 and TRBJ2-5; TRBD2 aligns across 12 bases. The CDR3 covers 15 residues. Germline V gene lookup returns CDR1 MNHEY and CDR2 SVGAGI. This chain's CDR3 is CASSRLAGVGETRYF. CDR3 DNA sequence: TGTGCCAGCAGCCGACTAGCGGGAGTGGGGGAGACCCGGTACTTC.

This chain joins TRBV10-3 and TRBJ2-3; the match to TRBD2 covers 10 bases. With V trimmed by 2 bases and J by 5 bases, 4 bases remained unmatched. This CDR3 is built from 15 residues. CDR1 and CDR2 (germline): ENHRY, SYGVKD. The CDR3 DNA reads TGTGCCATCAGTGAGATAGCGGGGGGAAGAGATACGCAGTATTTT. Protein: CAISEIAGGRDTQYF.

The gene calls are TRBV19 and TRBJ1-2, with D unclear. Per germline, CDR1 LNHDA and CDR2 SQIVND (reference sequence). The V end lost 5 bases, the J end lost 5 bases, and 12 bases lay between the germline ends. This CDR3 spans 13 amino acids. CDR3 residues: CASSEAGGYGYTF. Here the CDR3 DNA reads TGTGCCAGTAGTGAAGCGGGAGGATATGGCTACACCTTC. The full variable domain, rest sourced from reference TRBV19 and TRBJ1-2, is DGGITQSPKYLFRKEGQNVTLSCEQNLNHDAMYWYRQDPGQGLRLIYYSQIVNDFQKGDIAEGYSVSREKKESFPLTVTSAQKNPTAFYLCASSEAGGYGYTFGSGTRLTVV.

This clone was counted only a few times. The DNA of the CDR3 is TGTGCCAGCAGCCCGGGGTATACGACAGGGTACCAAGAGACCCAGTACTTC. Translated: CASSPGYTTGYQETQYF. J is TRBJ2-5 and V is TRBV9, with 7 positions matching TRBD1. V gave up 4 bases and J gave up 0 bases; unmatched junction bases: 12. The CDR3 totals 17 residues. CDR1 and CDR2 from the germline V gene are SGDLS and YYNGEE.

This chain uses TRBV4-3 with TRBJ1-6; D gene uncertain. V lost 1 base and J 0 bases, leaving 4 bases between the germline ends. CDR1 LGHNA and CDR2 YSLEER come from the germline V gene. CDR3 length: 15 amino acids. The CDR3 reads CASSQGSSYNSPLHF. CDR3 DNA: TGCGCCAGCAGCCAAGGGAGCTCCTATAATTCACCCCTCCACTTT.

The J gene is TRBJ2-7, the V gene TRBV27; tentative D call: TRBD2 (6 bases). This CDR3 comprises 14 residues. Germline loops: CDR1 MNHEY, CDR2 SMNVEV (reference sequence). Trimming cost V 3 bases and J 7 bases, with 16 bases left between them. The CDR3 coding sequence is TGTGCCAGCAGTTTTGGGGCCTTAGCGGTTGAGCAGTACTTC. Its protein is CASSFGALAVEQYF.

Note on this clone: Within the sample, other DNA sequences also encode this same CDR3. Written as DNA, the CDR3 is TGTGCCAGCAGTGAAGCAGGGGGCACAGATACGCAGTATTTT. It specifies CASSEAGGTDTQYF. The rearrangement links TRBV6-1 to TRBJ2-3, with a tentative D call TRBD1 (5 bases). Trimming stripped 0 bases from V and 1 base from J, with 5 bases between. This CDR3 comprises 14 residues. Germline V CDR1 and CDR2: MNHNS, SASEGT.

The rearrangement joins TRBV28 to TRBJ1-1, with D tentatively TRBD1 (5 bases). V was cut by 6 bases and J by 1 base, with 6 bases left in between. Looked up from germline, CDR1 is MDHEN and CDR2 is SYDVKM. CDR3 length: 12 amino acids. The CDR3 nucleotides are TGTGCCAGCAGAACAGGGAACACTGAAGCTTTCTTT. Its protein is CASRTGNTEAFF.

This chain uses TRBV5-1 with TRBJ2-3, with TRBD1 identical over 7 bases. The CDR3 extends over 17 amino acids. Germline CDR1 and CDR2: SGHRS and YFSETQ. Trimming at V came to 5 bases and at J to 1 base, leaving 13 bases not matched to a gene. The CDR3 DNA reads as TGCGCCAGCAGGACGACAGGGCCCCACCTCGGCACAGATACGCAGTATTTT. It is translated as CASRTTGPHLGTDTQYF.

This chain uses TRBV12-1 with TRBJ2-3; the listed D gene, TRBD2, was not tested against the DNA. TRBV12-1 is classified as a pseudogene. The CDR3 extends over 19 amino acids. The CDR3 DNA follows: TGTGCCAGCACTAACTCCGGGACTAGCCCTGATTCTTTAACAGATACGCAGTATTTT. This sequence encodes CASTNSGTSPDSLTDTQYF.

The rearrangement links TRBV11-3 to TRBJ2-2, with no clear D. The CDR3 runs to 15 residues. Trimming removed 2 bases at V and 0 bases at J, with 7 bases between. The germline V gene encodes CDR1 SGHNT and CDR2 YENEEA. The CDR3 is CASSLTDSNTGELFF. In nucleotides, the CDR3 is TGTGCCAGCAGCTTAACTGACTCGAACACCGGGGAGCTGTTTTTT.

The rearrangement uses TRBV5-1 and TRBJ1-4; the D gene is possibly TRBD1 (5 bases). Germline-derived CDR1 and CDR2 are SGHRS and YFSETQ. V was pared by 1 base and J by 4 bases, with 11 bases between. This CDR3 spans 15 amino acids. Here the CDR3 reads CASSLRGMGNEKLFF. The CDR3 DNA reads TGCGCCAGCAGCTTGCGGGGGATGGGTAATGAAAAACTGTTTTTT.

This CDR3 is CTSSHPIRNTARNTEAFF. The CDR3 coding sequence is TGCACCAGCAGCCATCCCATCCGAAACACGGCTAGGAACACTGAAGCTTTCTTT. This chain connects TRBV1 to TRBJ1-1. TRBV1 is deemed a pseudogene. The CDR3 contains 18 residues.

The chain uses TRBV5-6 and TRBJ2-5, with D tentatively TRBD1 (5 bases). With 4 bases removed from V and 0 bases from J, the gap between germline ends came to 7 bases. CDR1 is SGHDT, CDR2 YYEEEE, per germline. This CDR3 region has 13 residues. CDR3 in amino acids: CASSPDNQETQYF. The CDR3 region has the DNA TGTGCCAGCAGCCCGGACAACCAAGAGACCCAGTACTTC.

The rearrangement links TRBV7-9 to TRBJ1-5, with TRBD1 matching 8 bases. Germline V CDR1 and CDR2: SEHNR, FQNEAQ (reference sequence). This CDR3 is 14 amino acids long. The J segment lost 8 bases and the V segment lost 5 bases, leaving 8 bases of the junction unmatched. The CDR3 protein is CASSGQGARKPQHF. CDR3 in DNA: TGTGCCAGCAGCGGACAGGGAGCTCGGAAGCCCCAGCATTTT.

The genes are TRBV13 and TRBJ2-7, with D perhaps TRBD1 (6 bases). Trimming removed 6 bases from V and 0 bases from J, with 12 bases in between. The CDR3 contains 14 residues. CDR1 and CDR2 (germline): PRHDT, FYEKMQ (reference sequence). The DNA for the CDR3 is TGTGCCAGCAGTCCCAGGGGAAGCTCCTACGAGCAGTACTTC. This translates into CASSPRGSSYEQYF.

The rearrangement joins TRBV14 to TRBJ1-4; 9 nucleotides align to TRBD1. The CDR3 is 15 residues long. Germline lookup yields CDR1 SGHDN and CDR2 FVKESK. J gave up 7 bases and V 4 bases, and 7 bases lay outside the gene matches. The DNA of the CDR3 is TGTGCCAGCAGCCCGCCGGGACAGGGATTTGAAAAACTGTTTTTT. It specifies CASSPPGQGFEKLFF.

The rearrangement links TRBV7-2 to TRBJ2-7; 7 bases agree with TRBD2. With 0 bases clipped from V and 6 bases from J, the junction kept 8 bases outside the gene matches. CDR3 size: 15 residues. Per the germline V gene, CDR1 is SGHTA and CDR2 is FQGNSA. The CDR3 reads CASSLAPGGTGEQYF. The CDR3 DNA is TGTGCCAGCAGCTTAGCGCCGGGAGGTACCGGCGAGCAGTACTTC.

The rearrangement joins TRBV7-9 to TRBJ1-2; possible D gene TRBD1, 6 bases. CDR1 and CDR2 (germline): SEHNR, FQNEAQ (reference sequence). CDR3 length: 13 residues. V was shortened by 5 bases and J by 10 bases, with 17 bases between the two germline ends. CDR3 loop: CASSQAGGDVYTF. The CDR3 DNA follows: TGTGCCAGCAGCCAGGCGGGGGGCGATGTCTACACCTTC.